This passage covers 6 T cell receptor beta chains from one sample sequenced in a study of Graves' ophthalmopathy and Graves' hyperthyroidism. Beta-chain TCR CDR3 regions were amplified from RNA transcripts. In the first round, RT-PCR was carried out with HTBI primers, and a multiplex PCR formed the second round. Via MiXCR, TCRdb re-called the multiplex PCR reads, giving one row per CDR3 protein. The sample consists of hundreds of thousands of distinct CDR3 sequences, 22% of them appearing once. Sequenced sample: peripheral blood. The source is a woman aged 18-29 years with stable Graves' hyperthyroidism. Some clones in this sample may be carry-over from other donors' samples.

The gene calls are TRBV5-5 and TRBJ1-1; D is ambiguous. The germline CDR1 and CDR2 sequences are SGHKS and YYEKEE (reference sequence). CDR3 length: 15 residues. The V end was cut by 4 bases, the J end by 4 bases, with 17 bases between. DNA for the CDR3: TGTGCCAGCAGCAAGCTGGAGTCGGACGGCACTGAAGCTTTCTTT. Protein sequence: CASSKLESDGTEAFF.

There are a few counts of this clonotype. This rearrangement joins TRBV7-3 to TRBJ2-2; TRBD2 might be the D (6 bases). This CDR3 has 19 residues. Germline-derived CDR1 and CDR2 are SGHTA and FQGTGA. V was cut by 1 base and J by 6 bases, with 24 bases left in between. The CDR3 region is CASSLIPVTSLGVAGELFF. In DNA form, the CDR3 reads TGTGCCAGCAGCTTAATCCCAGTGACTAGTTTGGGTGTCGCCGGGGAGCTGTTTTTT.

This clonotype was detected many times. The chain's CDR3 is CSASRVGQPQHF. The DNA of the CDR3 is TGCAGTGCTAGCAGGGTTGGCCAGCCCCAGCATTTT. This chain joins TRBV20-1 and TRBJ1-5; weak D call: TRBD1 (5 bases). V shed 3 bases and J shed 7 bases, with 10 bases lying between them. The CDR3 has 12 residues. Germline CDR1 and CDR2: DFQATT and SNEGSKA (reference sequence).

This clonotype was seen repeatedly, ten times or more. The chain employs TRBV6-5 and TRBJ2-7; the D is unclear. Trimming shortened V by 0 bases and J by 3 bases, and 9 bases separated the two germline ends. The length of the CDR3 is 14 residues. Per germline, CDR1 MNHEY and CDR2 SVGAGI. CDR3 coding DNA: TGTGCCAGCAGTTACTCCCACTTATTCTACGAGCAGTACTTC. Encoded protein: CASSYSHLFYEQYF.

In its sample, this clonotype was seen a few times. The gene calls are TRBV6-1 and TRBJ1-5; D gene uncertain. The V gene's germline CDR1 is MNHNS and CDR2 SASEGT. With 10 bases removed from V and 1 base from J, the gap between germline ends came to 14 bases. The CDR3 has 14 amino acids. This CDR3 reads CATYVFGSNQPQHF. The CDR3 nucleotides read TGTGCCACCTACGTCTTCGGGAGCAATCAGCCCCAGCATTTT.

There are many counts of this clonotype. The chain recombines TRBV12-3 or TRBV12-4 with TRBJ2-7; D is ambiguous. Trimming cost V 5 bases and J 5 bases, with 13 bases left between them. The CDR3 extends over 13 amino acids. CDR3 protein: CASSTTAAHEQYF. In DNA, the CDR3 is TGTGCCAGCAGTACCACGGCCGCACACGAGCAGTACTTC.